The sequence of this T cell receptor beta chain was determined in a study of identifying expanded T cells in peripheral blood. The study's findings and limits: Approximately two-week clone count variance significantly increased as total template count grew.

Libraries were prepared by immunoSEQ multiplex PCR; TCRdb keeps only in-frame clonotypes and omits some of them. This table holds about 91,000 clones, 88% found once. Germline CDR1 and CDR2: MNHNS and SASEGT. The CDR3 totals 18 residues. V was pared by 2 bases and J by 7 bases, with 26 bases between. A note on this clone: What it binds is unknown.

The rearrangement uses TRBV6-1 and TRBJ1-1; possible D gene TRBD1, 5 bases. The clonotype comes from a person aged 18 to 75 in good health. Sequencing input: blood. CDR3 amino acids: CASSEMDTRILGTGEAFF. CDR3 in DNA: TGTGCCAGCAGTGAAATGGATACACGGATCCTGGGGACCGGTGAAGCTTTCTTT.